This T cell receptor (beta chain) was sequenced in a study of blood T cells in healthy people across ages. V shed 2 bases and J shed 4 bases, with 11 bases lying between them. The CDR3 is 14 amino acids. Germline V gives CDR1 LNHDA, CDR2 SQIVND (reference sequence). Healthy individuals of Caucasian origin from Russia, aged roughly 6 to 100, served as donors. Combining a sample-barcoded 5' primer with a J-beta primer mix, a second PCR ran for about 6 to 11 cycles. There were at least 2.5 million CDR3-containing paired-end reads obtained from each sample. TCRdb called the 5' RACE reads again in MiXCR, with one record for every CDR3 protein. The sample carries approximately 760,000 distinct CDR3 sequences, roughly 25% recorded once. This sample also belongs to another study, concerning T cells of mothers and their children. As reported in that work: The second PCR used the M1S primer, and this primer added sample barcodes and 2-4 random nucleotides. Sequencing got over 8 million TCR beta CDR3 reads from each mother and approximately 3 million from each child.

This clonotype was sampled from a boy aged 5-17 years in good health. The material sequenced was blood. The chain recombines TRBV19 with TRBJ1-1; D ambiguous. The CDR3 is CASSILTPSTEAFF. CDR3 sequence (DNA): TGTGCCAGTAGTATATTAACCCCAAGCACTGAAGCTTTCTTT.